One and the same sample provided the 20 T cell receptor beta chains below, sequenced in a study of blood T cell repertoires in COVID-19. TCRdb's copy holds only in-frame clones and misses some; the assay was immunoSEQ multiplex PCR. The sample has 100,000 or so clones; roughly 88% are singletons. Sequencing was done on a sample of peripheral blood. The receptors derive from a man in his sixties with acute or convalescent COVID-19.

The chain employs TRBV5-1 and TRBJ2-3, with D possibly TRBD2 on 5 matching bases. This CDR3 region has 14 residues. Trimming pared 0 bases from V and 2 bases from J, leaving 7 bases between. The germline gives CDR1 SGHRS, CDR2 YFSETQ. CDR3 sequence (DNA): TGCGCCAGCAGCTTGGGGACTGCCACAGATACGCAGTATTTT. Protein sequence: CASSLGTATDTQYF.

This clone was seen more than once but under ten times. The J gene is TRBJ1-1, the V gene TRBV14; D remains ambiguous. The germline V gene has CDR1 SGHDN and CDR2 FVKESK. The CDR3 runs to 13 residues. Trimming cost V 1 base and J 11 bases, with 14 bases left between them. The CDR3 loop reads CASSQGGNLAAFF. The CDR3 DNA reads TGTGCCAGCAGCCAAGGAGGCAATCTGGCGGCTTTCTTT.

The CDR3 nucleotides are TGCGCCAGCAGCGTAACAGGGGTGAACTCTGGAAACACCATATATTTT. It encodes CASSVTGVNSGNTIYF. V and J are TRBV5-1 and TRBJ1-3, with TRBD1 matching over 7 bases. J gave up 0 bases and V 4 bases, and 7 bases lay outside the gene matches. This CDR3 has 16 residues. CDR1 SGHRS and CDR2 YFSETQ come from the germline V gene.

The V gene is TRBV18, the J gene TRBJ1-3; tentative D call: TRBD1 (6 bases). Trimming cost V 2 bases and J 2 bases, with 16 bases left between them. Germline values: CDR1 KGHSH, CDR2 LQKENI. The CDR3 extends over 17 amino acids. The CDR3 DNA reads TGTGCCAGCTCACCATATCCCGGGACATCGGCTGGAAACACCATATATTTT. Amino acids: CASSPYPGTSAGNTIYF.

This chain joins TRBV5-1 and TRBJ2-2; the match to TRBD2 covers 8 bases. Per the germline V gene, CDR1 is SGHRS and CDR2 is YFSETQ. The length of the CDR3 is 17 residues. The V segment lost 3 bases and the J segment 3 bases; nucleotides outside the gene matches: 10. CDR3 DNA sequence: TGCGCCAGCAGCTGGAAGCATAGCGGGAACTACACCGGGGAGCTGTTTTTT. Amino acid sequence: CASSWKHSGNYTGELFF.

The rearrangement joins TRBV7-9 to TRBJ2-1; D remains unclear. Germline V gene sequence: CDR1 SEHNR, CDR2 FQNEAQ (reference sequence). CDR3 length: 12 amino acids. The germline V and J ends were trimmed by 3 bases and 10 bases, with 10 bases remaining between them. The CDR3 coding sequence is TGTGCCAGCAGCTTTCTGACGGAGGAGCAGTTCTTC. Amino acid sequence: CASSFLTEEQFF.

This chain uses TRBV12-3 or TRBV12-4 with TRBJ1-1; D uncertain. The CDR3 spans 13 residues. V shed 8 bases and J shed 5 bases, with 15 bases lying between them. CDR3 nucleotide sequence: TGTGCCAGCTCGCCGGAGGGTTGGACTGAAGCTTTCTTT. As protein: CASSPEGWTEAFF.

The V and J genes are TRBV29-1 and TRBJ2-7; 8 nucleotides agree with TRBD1. Germline V CDR1 and CDR2: SQVTM, ANQGSEA. Trimming at V came to 7 bases and at J to 1 base, leaving 6 bases not matched to a gene. This CDR3 contains 13 residues. As DNA, the CDR3 is TGCAGCGCAAAGGGACAGGCGTCCTACGAGCAGTACTTC. Its translation: CSAKGQASYEQYF.

J is TRBJ2-7 and V is TRBV6-1, with D maybe TRBD2 (5 bases). CDR3 length: 14 residues. Trimming cost V 3 bases and J 2 bases, with 11 bases left between them. Germline V CDR1 and CDR2: MNHNS, SASEGT. CDR3 nucleotide sequence: TGTGCCAGCAGTGAGAGTGTAGCGACCTACGAGCAGTACTTC. The encoded protein is CASSESVATYEQYF.

The chain employs TRBV7-9 and TRBJ2-1, with 10 nucleotides matching TRBD2. Germline V gene sequence: CDR1 SEHNR, CDR2 FQNEAQ (reference sequence). The CDR3 is 17 residues long. The V segment lost 0 bases and the J segment 5 bases; nucleotides outside the gene matches: 7. The CDR3 nucleotides read TGTGCCAGCAGCTTAGCTGGAGCGGGAGGGTTCCACAATGAGCAGTTCTTC. The encoded protein is CASSLAGAGGFHNEQFF.

The rearrangement joins TRBV9 to TRBJ1-2; unclear D gene. Germline lookup yields CDR1 SGDLS and CDR2 YYNGEE. Trimming pared 3 bases from V and 3 bases from J, leaving 9 bases between. CDR3 size: 13 residues. This chain's CDR3 is CASSESGYYGYTF. CDR3 nucleotide sequence: TGTGCCAGCAGCGAATCGGGATACTATGGCTACACCTTC.

This clone was seen a few times. J is TRBJ1-6 and V is TRBV5-1, with 8 bases that match TRBD1. Germline CDR1 and CDR2: SGHRS and YFSETQ. CDR3 length: 16 amino acids. The V segment lost 1 base and the J segment 7 bases; nucleotides outside the gene matches: 7. The CDR3: CASSLNPQGENSPLHF. CDR3 nucleotides: TGCGCCAGCAGCTTGAACCCACAGGGGGAAAATTCACCCCTCCACTTT.

This rearrangement joins TRBV20-1 to TRBJ2-3; maybe TRBD1 (6 bases). The germline CDR1 and CDR2 sequences are DFQATT and SNEGSKA (reference sequence). The CDR3 loop spans 11 amino acids. Trimming cost V 4 bases and J 7 bases, with 9 bases left between them. CDR3 loop: CSANRDNTQYF. DNA for the CDR3: TGCAGTGCTAATAGGGACAATACGCAGTATTTT.

The rearrangement joins TRBV27 to TRBJ2-1, with TRBD1 identical over 10 bases. Germline CDR1 reads MNHEY; CDR2 reads SMNVEV (reference sequence). Losses at the gene ends were 4 bases for V and 7 bases for J; bases not matched to a gene: 10. The length of the CDR3 is 16 residues. The CDR3 DNA is TGTGCCAGCAGTTCTTACTCCGGGGACAGGGGAAATGAGCAGTTCTTC. It is translated as CASSSYSGDRGNEQFF.

This chain links TRBV6-5 with TRBJ1-1, with D perhaps TRBD1 (6 bases). Trimming removed 0 bases from V and 3 bases from J, with 11 bases in between. From germline, CDR1 is MNHEY and CDR2 SVGAGI. CDR3 length: 15 amino acids. CDR3 loop: CASSYSSKGDTEAFF. DNA for the CDR3: TGTGCCAGCAGTTACTCGAGTAAGGGGGACACTGAAGCTTTCTTT.

J is TRBJ2-2 and V is TRBV11-3; 7 nucleotides agree with TRBD1. The CDR3 totals 14 residues. Germline V lookup: CDR1 SGHNT, CDR2 YENEEA. Trimming at V came to 5 bases and at J to 7 bases, leaving 7 bases not matched to a gene. CDR3 loop: CASSRDRDHGELFF. The DNA for the CDR3 is TGTGCCAGCAGCAGAGACAGGGATCACGGGGAGCTGTTTTTT.

J is TRBJ1-2 and V is TRBV5-4; the D gene is possibly TRBD1 (6 bases). Trimming took 4 bases from V and 4 from J, leaving 14 bases between them. Per the germline V gene, CDR1 is SGHNT and CDR2 is YYREEE (reference sequence). There are 14 residues in the CDR3. CDR3 in amino acids: CASSGEQGGYGYTF. The CDR3 region has the DNA TGTGCCAGCAGCGGAGAACAGGGTGGCTATGGCTACACCTTC.

The CDR3 nucleotides are TGTGCCAGCTCACCCGGACAGGGGACAGGCTACACCTTC. This encodes CASSPGQGTGYTF. The chain combines TRBV18 with TRBJ1-2, with TRBD1 identical over 9 bases. The junction had 4 bases not matched to a gene; V was cut back by 3 bases and J by 8 bases. In germline, CDR1 is KGHSH, CDR2 LQKENI. The CDR3 consists of 13 residues.

The J gene is TRBJ2-2, the V gene TRBV5-1; TRBD2 matches at 8 bases. The CDR3 is 15 amino acids. CDR1 and CDR2 (germline): SGHRS, YFSETQ. V was pared by 1 base and J by 4 bases, with 3 bases of the junction left unmatched. This CDR3 is CASSLTLAGTGELFF. In DNA, the CDR3 is TGCGCCAGCAGCTTGACTCTAGCGGGCACCGGGGAGCTGTTTTTT.

This clone appeared once. V is TRBV24-1 and J is TRBJ2-5; TRBD1 aligns across 10 bases. Trimming took 3 bases from V and 5 from J; bases not matched to a gene: 11. Looked up from germline, CDR1 is KGHDR and CDR2 is SFDVKD. The CDR3 extends over 17 amino acids. CDR3 DNA: TGTGCCACCAGTGATGCCTCTCGACAGGGGGCCGGGGAGACCCAGTACTTC. As protein: CATSDASRQGAGETQYF.